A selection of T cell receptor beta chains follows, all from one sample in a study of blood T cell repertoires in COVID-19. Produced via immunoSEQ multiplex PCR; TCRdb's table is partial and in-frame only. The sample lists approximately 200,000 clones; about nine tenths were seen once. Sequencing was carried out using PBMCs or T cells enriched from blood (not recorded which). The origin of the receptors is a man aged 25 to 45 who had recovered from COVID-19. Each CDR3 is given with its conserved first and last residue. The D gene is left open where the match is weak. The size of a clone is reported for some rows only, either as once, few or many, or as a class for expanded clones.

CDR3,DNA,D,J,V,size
CASSLDRTGELFF,TGTGCCAGCAGTTTAGACAGGACCGGGGAGCTGTTTTTT,-,TRBJ2-2,TRBV27,-
CASSFGGGPINEQFF,TGTGCCAGCAGCTTTGGGGGAGGGCCTATAAATGAGCAGTTCTTC,TRBD2,TRBJ2-1,TRBV11-1,-
CASSQDVSFGNTIYF,TGCGCCAGCAGCCAAGACGTGAGTTTCGGAAACACCATATATTTT,-,TRBJ1-3,TRBV4-3,-
CASSSSGVEQFF,TGTGCCAGCAGTTCGTCAGGTGTTGAGCAGTTCTTC,-,TRBJ2-1,TRBV28,once
CASSPQGALSTGELFF,TGTGCCAGCAGCCCCCAGGGGGCCCTGAGCACCGGGGAGCTGTTTTTT,TRBD1,TRBJ2-2,TRBV7-2,-
CASSEGGPAHNEQFF,TGTGCCAGCAGCGAAGGGGGTCCGGCGCACAATGAGCAGTTCTTC,-,TRBJ2-1,TRBV11-2,-
CASRWGLAGEDTQYF,TGTGCCAGTAGGTGGGGACTAGCGGGAGAAGATACGCAGTATTTT,TRBD2,TRBJ2-3,TRBV2,few
CASSQVSQGARYGYTF,TGCGCCAGCAGCCAAGTTTCGCAGGGGGCGAGGTATGGCTACACCTTC,TRBD1,TRBJ1-2,TRBV4-1,-
CASSLYGGPTNEKLFF,TGTGCCAGCAGCTTATACGGGGGACCGACTAATGAAAAACTGTTTTTT,-,TRBJ1-4,TRBV7-8,-
CASSQEGTGITGELFF,TGCGCCAGCAGCCAAGAAGGGACAGGGATCACCGGGGAGCTGTTTTTT,TRBD1,TRBJ2-2,TRBV4-3,-
CASSGARVQPQHF,TGTGCCAGCAGTGGAGCTAGAGTTCAGCCCCAGCATTTT,-,TRBJ1-5,TRBV2,-
CASSPGGSAYSNQPQHF,TGTGCCAGCTCACCAGGGGGGTCAGCGTATAGCAATCAGCCCCAGCATTTT,-,TRBJ1-5,TRBV18,-
CASSPGLAGSSGANVLTF,TGTGCCAGCAGCCCGGGACTAGCGGGGTCCTCTGGGGCCAACGTCCTGACTTTC,TRBD2,TRBJ2-6,TRBV7-2,-
CASSLSGSEQFF,TGCGCCAGCAGCTTATCCGGGAGTGAGCAGTTCTTC,-,TRBJ2-1,TRBV5-1,-
CASSYNRGRPQHF,TGTGCCAGCAGTTACAACAGGGGAAGGCCCCAGCATTTT,TRBD1,TRBJ1-5,TRBV6-5,-
CASSQDLGQGTEAFF,TGTGCCAGCAGCCAGGACCTGGGGCAGGGCACTGAAGCTTTCTTT,-,TRBJ1-1,TRBV4-2,-
CASSQDGRGGDNEQFF,TGTGCCAGCAGCCAAGATGGGAGGGGGGGCGACAATGAGCAGTTCTTC,-,TRBJ2-1,TRBV4-2,-
CASSEATESDEQFF,TGCGCCAGCAGTGAGGCGACAGAGAGCGATGAGCAGTTCTTC,-,TRBJ2-1,TRBV10-1,-
CASSYGEFGGYTF,TGTGCCAGCAGTTACGGGGAGTTCGGAGGCTACACCTTC,-,TRBJ1-2,TRBV6-5,-